This passage covers 3 T cell receptor beta chains from one sample sequenced in a study of long-term antiretroviral therapy in people with HIV. Researchers report immunoSEQ v3.0 was run at survey level. This table comes from immunoSEQ multiplex PCR, and its TCRdb copy is limited to in-frame clones, with some not included. Of 35,000 to 40,000 clones in the sample, roughly 80% were seen once. Sample: unsorted PBMCs, taken 1.5 years after starting antiretroviral therapy. These receptors were obtained from a man aged 18 to 29 with HIV.

This chain uses TRBV6-6 with TRBJ1-5; D is undetermined. V lost 7 bases to trimming and J lost 5 bases, with 12 bases between them. Germline assignment: CDR1 MNHNY and CDR2 SVGAGI (reference sequence). CDR3 length: 13 amino acids. The CDR3 loop is CASTNGVDQPQHF. As DNA, the CDR3 is TGTGCCAGCACCAACGGGGTGGATCAGCCCCAGCATTTT.

This chain uses TRBV7-9 with TRBJ2-7; 10 bases line up with TRBD2. With 11 bases clipped from V and 4 bases from J, the junction kept 14 bases outside the gene matches. There are 15 residues in the CDR3. Germline CDR1 and CDR2: SEHNR and FQNEAQ (reference sequence). The CDR3 DNA reads as TGTGCCGCCTCCATGGGGACTAGCGAATTTTACGAGCAGTACTTC. It yields the protein CAASMGTSEFYEQYF.

This clone was detected only a few times. V and J are TRBV19 and TRBJ1-3; no clear D. Trimming pared 2 bases from V and 0 bases from J, leaving 5 bases between. The CDR3 length is 14 residues. The germline CDR1 and CDR2 sequences are LNHDA and SQIVND (reference sequence). The CDR3 loop reads CASSIPGSGNTIYF. Here the CDR3 DNA reads TGTGCCAGTAGTATACCAGGCTCTGGAAACACCATATATTTT.